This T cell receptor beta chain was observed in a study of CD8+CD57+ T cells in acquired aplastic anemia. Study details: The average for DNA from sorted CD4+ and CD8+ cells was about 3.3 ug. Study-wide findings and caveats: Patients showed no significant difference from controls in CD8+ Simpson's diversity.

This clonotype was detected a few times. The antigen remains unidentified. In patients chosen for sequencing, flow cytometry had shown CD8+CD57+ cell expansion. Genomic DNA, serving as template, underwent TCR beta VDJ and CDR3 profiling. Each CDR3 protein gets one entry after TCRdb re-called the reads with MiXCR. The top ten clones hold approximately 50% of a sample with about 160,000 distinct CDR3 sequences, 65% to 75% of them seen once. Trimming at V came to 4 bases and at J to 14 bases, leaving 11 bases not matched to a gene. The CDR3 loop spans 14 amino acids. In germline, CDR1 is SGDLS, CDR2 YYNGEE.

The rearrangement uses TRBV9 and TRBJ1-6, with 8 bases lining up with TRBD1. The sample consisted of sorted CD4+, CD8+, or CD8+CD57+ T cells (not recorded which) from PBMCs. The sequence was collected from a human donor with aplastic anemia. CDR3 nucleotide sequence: TGTGCCAGCAGCCCCTATGGACAGGGAGACTCCCTCCACTTT. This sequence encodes CASSPYGQGDSLHF.